This TCR beta chain was observed in a study of beta chain features in type 1 diabetes. Findings of the study overall: HLA effects on TCRB rearrangement stayed unresolved here. Reduced insertions and increased deletions marked VDJ junctions in type 1 diabetes patients. TCRB CDR3s from Type 1 diabetes patients were moderately but significantly shorter in all four CD4+ subsets.

Trimming took off 0 bases at V and 5 bases at J, with 8 bases between the two ends. CDR1 is SGHRS, CDR2 YFSETQ, per germline. The CDR3 consists of 13 residues. Every isolated RNA sample was fully reverse transcribed, so sequencing captured expressed TCRB transcripts. Produced via immunoSEQ multiplex PCR; TCRdb's table is partial and in-frame only. Among 300,000 or so clones listed, 13% to 15% were seen once. This clone was observed a few times. Its antigen is as yet unknown. The sequence was obtained from a man aged 30 to 45 with type 1 diabetes. The sample was naive CD4+ T cells from blood. The J gene is TRBJ1-1, the V gene TRBV5-1; no firm D call. CDR3 bases: TGCGCCAGCAGCTTGGAGGTCGGGACTGAAGCTTTCTTT. Its translation is CASSLEVGTEAFF.